The sequence of this TCR beta chain was determined in a study of OX40 agonist ivuxolimab in advanced cancers. Study-wide context: Ivuxolimab, which is an agonistic anti-OX40 (CD134) antibody, was administered to the patients.

Method: immunoSEQ multiplex PCR; TCRdb's copy keeps in-frame clones and lacks some. In the table there are 70,000 to 85,000 clones, just over 90% of which are singletons. Autoimmune disease history or systemic immunosuppression excluded patients. V lost 0 bases and J 6 bases, leaving 19 bases between the germline ends. Germline CDR1 reads SGHRS; CDR2 reads YFSETQ. This CDR3 has 16 amino acids. The chain links TRBV5-1 to TRBJ2-7; a weak D match, TRBD2 (5 bases). The source was CD4+ or CD8+ T cells sorted from blood, collected in a trial of the OX40 agonist ivuxolimab. This TCR was recovered from an adult with an advanced solid tumor such as melanoma, head and neck, liver or kidney cancer. CDR3 residues: CASSLEGRPYLAEQYF. The CDR3 DNA reads as TGCGCCAGCAGCTTGGAAGGGAGACCTTACTTGGCCGAGCAGTACTTC.